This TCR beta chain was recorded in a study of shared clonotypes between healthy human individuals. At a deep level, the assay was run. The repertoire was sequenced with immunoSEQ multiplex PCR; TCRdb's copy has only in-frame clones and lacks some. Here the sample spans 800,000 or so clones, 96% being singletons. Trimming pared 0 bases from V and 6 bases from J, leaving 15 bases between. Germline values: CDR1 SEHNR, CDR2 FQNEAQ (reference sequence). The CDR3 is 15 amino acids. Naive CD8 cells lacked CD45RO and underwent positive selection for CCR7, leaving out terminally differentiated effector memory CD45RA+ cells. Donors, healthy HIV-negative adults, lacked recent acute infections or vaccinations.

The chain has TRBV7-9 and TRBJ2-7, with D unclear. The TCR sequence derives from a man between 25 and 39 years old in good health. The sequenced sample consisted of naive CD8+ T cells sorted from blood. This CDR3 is CASSLASSGISEQYF. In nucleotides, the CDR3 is TGTGCCAGCAGCTTAGCTAGTTCTGGTATCTCCGAGCAGTACTTC.